This paragraph covers one T cell receptor beta chain sequence. One base away lies a much larger clone, so this may be a sequencing read error. This CDR3 fails to terminate in the conserved phenylalanine or tryptophan, so it likely reflects a read error. The sample belongs to a study of metastatic and nonmetastatic thyroid tumors. Thyroid surgery had not been preceded by any treatment in any patient. Germline assignment: CDR1 SGHRS and CDR2 YFSETQ. Losses at the gene ends were 4 bases for V and 8 bases for J; bases not matched to a gene: 10. CDR3 length equals 14 residues. TCRdb re-called clones from the PCR reads using MiXCR. This table has 20,000 to 25,000 clones, 15% to 20% appearing once.

This receptor was taken from a female donor with papillary thyroid cancer or a benign thyroid nodule (not recorded which). Some clones in this sample may be carry-over from other donors' samples. V gene TRBV5-1 combines with J gene TRBJ1-2; 8 positions match TRBD1. The sequenced material came from blood. The CDR3 loop reads CASSQDRVGEGYTL. CDR3 nucleotide sequence: TGCGCCAGCAGCCAGGACAGGGTTGGAGAAGGCTACACCCTC.